This T cell receptor beta chain was profiled in a study of response to subunit inactivated influenza vaccine (dated by TCRdb to the late 2010s). Some background on the complete study: Deep quantitative profiling of the T cell receptor repertoire was used in the study to follow responses to a trivalent subunit inactivated influenza vaccine. The paper as a whole reports these results and caveats: The authors proposed that each seasonal influenza vaccination may bring in only a limited number of new T cells.

The library relied on RT-PCR. Sequenced using an Illumina HiSeq 2500. TCRdb applied fastp at Q25 and MiXCR to the public reads, then kept only in-frame beta chains. Rows are combined by CDR3 protein, so each entry shows the most common genes and DNA. Recorded for this sample are about 190,000 distinct CDR3 sequences; under 15% of them occurred a single time. The ten most abundant clones make up roughly 26% of the sample. This clonotype was picked up a small number of times. Its target antigen remains unknown. Per-base qualities were not stored, and no clone one base away is much larger. V and J are trimmed by 4 bases and 3 bases, and the gene matches miss 13 bases of the junction. The CDR3 covers 18 residues, taking in both the cysteine and the phenylalanine. The retained sequence is limited to the CDR3, 54 bases, with the frame set at the first base. Taken from the germline V gene, the CDR1 and CDR2 loops are MDHEN and SYDVKM.

The clonotype was recovered from a man aged 45-65 years who received an inactivated influenza vaccine. Donor details come from another sample of the same person, matched by shared clones. Rearrangement joined TRBV28 to TRBJ2-5; 11 nucleotides in the junction match TRBD1. The specimen was CD8+ T cells sorted from PBMCs, collected approximately 5 days after vaccination. The nucleotide sequence is TGTGCCAGCAGTTCACCGCCGGGACAGGGGGTTGTGGAAGAGACCCAGTACTTC. Its translation reads: CASSSPPGQGVVEETQYF.